The 18 T cell receptor beta chains given below trace back to one sample, sequenced in a study of blood T cell repertoires in COVID-19. Assay: immunoSEQ multiplex PCR; the TCRdb copy retains only in-frame clones and omits some. Of over 120,000 clones listed, over 60% are singletons. Sequencing was carried out using peripheral blood. Receptors were obtained from a woman aged 80 or over with active or convalescent COVID-19.

This clone has only one observation. The chain joins TRBV29-1 to TRBJ1-4; D is perhaps TRBD1 (5 bases). Trimming pared 4 bases from V and 7 bases from J, leaving 13 bases between. CDR1 SQVTM and CDR2 ANQGSEA come from the germline V gene. The CDR3 is 13 residues long. CDR3 nucleotide sequence: TGCAGCGTTGTCTGGGGCATAGGTGAAAAACTGTTTTTT. Its translation is CSVVWGIGEKLFF.

This chain links TRBV12-5 with TRBJ2-7; 8 nucleotides match TRBD1. V lost 0 bases, J lost 5 bases, and 12 bases stayed unmatched. This CDR3 is built from 17 residues. CDR1 is LGHNT, CDR2 FRNRAP, per germline. CDR3 amino acids: CASGLVIGGTGGHEQYF. CDR3 coding DNA: TGTGCTAGTGGTTTGGTAATTGGCGGGACAGGCGGCCACGAGCAGTACTTC. The entire variable domain, with the rest obtained from reference TRBV12-5 and TRBJ2-7, is as follows: DARVTQTPRHKVTEMGQEVTMRCQPILGHNTVFWYRQTMMQGLELLAYFRNRAPLDDSGMPKDRFSAEMPDATLATLKIQPSEPRDSAVYFCASGLVIGGTGGHEQYFGPGTRLTVT.

CDR3 in DNA: TGTGCCAGCAGCAGGACTAGCGGGGGTGTCGAGACCCAGTACTTC. Amino acid sequence: CASSRTSGGVETQYF. The chain links TRBV6-5 to TRBJ2-5; 13 bases are a match to TRBD2. The ends lost 6 bases at V and 5 bases at J; junction bases unmatched: 6. Germline values: CDR1 MNHEY, CDR2 SVGAGI. The CDR3 has 15 residues.

The rearrangement joins TRBV3-1 (or the pseudogene TRBV3-2) to TRBJ1-3; no firm D call. V lost 7 bases and J lost 0, with 13 bases in between. Germline CDR1 and CDR2: LGHDT and YNNKEL (reference sequence). The CDR3 totals 15 residues. CDR3 nucleotide sequence: TGTGCCAGCACCACGACTAGGGTCTCTGGAAACACCATATATTTT. Translated, it gives CASTTTRVSGNTIYF.

J is TRBJ1-1 and V is TRBV19; TRBD1 matches at 10 bases. Trimming took 7 bases from V and 4 from J; bases not matched to a gene: 3. CDR1 LNHDA and CDR2 SQIVND come from the germline V gene (reference sequence). The CDR3 has 13 residues. In nucleotides, the CDR3 is TGTGCCAGTACCCGGGACAGGGGCACTGAAGCTTTCTTT. Its protein product is CASTRDRGTEAFF. The full variable domain, rest sourced from reference TRBV19 and TRBJ1-1, is DGGITQSPKYLFRKEGQNVTLSCEQNLNHDAMYWYRQDPGQGLRLIYYSQIVNDFQKGDIAEGYSVSREKKESFPLTVTSAQKNPTAFYLCASTRDRGTEAFFGQGTRLTVV.

This clone was seen only once. The CDR3 bases are TGTGCCAGCAATCGGGGGGATAGCAATCAGCCCCAGCATTTT. This codes for CASNRGDSNQPQHF. This chain links TRBV6-5 with TRBJ1-5; perhaps TRBD1 as D (5 bases). Germline V gene lookup returns CDR1 MNHEY and CDR2 SVGAGI. Trimming took 7 bases from V and 0 from J, leaving 10 bases between them. There are 14 residues in the CDR3.

The chain uses TRBV7-2 and TRBJ1-6; 7 bases map to TRBD1. V trimming: 6 bases; J trimming: 0 bases; junction bases outside the gene matches: 2. The CDR3 length is 15 residues. Germline V gene sequence: CDR1 SGHTA, CDR2 FQGNSA. CDR3 protein: CASRTGSSYNSPLHF. Written as DNA, the CDR3 is TGTGCCAGCAGGACAGGGAGCTCCTATAATTCACCCCTCCACTTT.

The CDR3 bases are TGTGCCAGCACCTCCTTAGCGGTTAACAATGAGCAGTTCTTC. This codes for CASTSLAVNNEQFF. The rearrangement links TRBV11-2 to TRBJ2-1; TRBD2 is a possible D gene (6 bases). Trimming stripped 7 bases from V and 5 bases from J, with 15 bases between. Germline V CDR1 and CDR2: SGHAT, FQNNGV. There are 14 residues in the CDR3.

The V call is TRBV9, the J call TRBJ1-6, with TRBD1 matching 8 bases. The ends lost 1 base at V and 10 bases at J; junction bases unmatched: 4. CDR3 length equals 14 residues. CDR1 and CDR2 from the germline V gene are SGDLS and YYNGEE. The CDR3: CASSVSGGGSPLHF. CDR3 DNA sequence: TGTGCCAGCAGCGTATCAGGGGGCGGATCACCCCTCCACTTT.

The gene calls are TRBV5-1 and TRBJ2-2; 7 bases fit TRBD2. The trim removed 3 bases at V and 0 bases at J, leaving 2 bases unmatched. This CDR3 has 15 amino acids. Germline CDR1 reads SGHRS; CDR2 reads YFSETQ. CDR3 nucleotides: TGCGCCAGCAGCTGGGAGGGCCCGAACACCGGGGAGCTGTTTTTT. Translating it yields CASSWEGPNTGELFF. Full variable domain (remainder filled in from reference TRBV5-1 and TRBJ2-2): KAGVTQTPRYLIKTRGQQVTLSCSPISGHRSVSWYQQTPGQGLQFLFEYFSETQRNKGNFPGRFSGRQFSNSRSEMNVSTLELGDSALYLCASSWEGPNTGELFFGEGSRLTVL.

CDR3 residues: CASSNGQGYSGNTIYF. The CDR3 DNA reads TGTGCCAGCTCAAACGGACAGGGTTACTCTGGAAACACCATATATTTT. The chain couples TRBV18 to TRBJ1-3, with TRBD1 identical over 8 bases. The CDR3 is made up of 16 amino acids. J lost 0 bases, V lost 5 bases, and 6 bases had no gene match. The germline V gene has CDR1 KGHSH and CDR2 LQKENI.

V is TRBV19 and J is TRBJ1-5, with TRBD1 matching over 7 bases. Germline trimming cut 6 bases from V and 9 bases from J; bases unmatched to any gene: 8. The CDR3 totals 13 residues. The germline V gene has CDR1 LNHDA and CDR2 SQIVND (reference sequence). The CDR3 is CASRKGQSWPQHF. The CDR3 DNA reads as TGTGCCAGTAGAAAGGGACAGTCATGGCCCCAGCATTTT.

The table lists this clone with a few counts. V usage is TRBV3-1 (or the pseudogene TRBV3-2) and J usage is TRBJ1-5, with 9 bases lining up with TRBD1. The V gene's germline CDR1 is LGHDT and CDR2 YNNKEL (reference sequence). The V segment lost 1 base and the J segment 5 bases; nucleotides outside the gene matches: 6. CDR3 size: 16 residues. As DNA, the CDR3 is TGTGCCAGCAGCCAAGGGGACAGGGCCTTTTATCAGCCCCAGCATTTT. It encodes CASSQGDRAFYQPQHF.

The chain joins TRBV7-2 to TRBJ2-5, with 7 bases matching TRBD1. The trim removed 0 bases at V and 4 bases at J, leaving 8 bases unmatched. Germline V lookup: CDR1 SGHTA, CDR2 FQGNSA. The CDR3 loop spans 16 amino acids. CDR3 coding DNA: TGTGCCAGCAGCTTAGCAGGGGGCCTGTTAGGAGAGACCCAGTACTTC. Translated: CASSLAGGLLGETQYF.

The V call is TRBV7-2, the J call TRBJ2-5, with D maybe TRBD1 (5 bases). This CDR3 comprises 14 residues. CDR1 is SGHTA, CDR2 FQGNSA, per germline. Deletions cut 0 bases from V and 2 bases from J, with 7 bases between. The CDR3 DNA follows: TGTGCCAGCAGCTTAGCTGGACAACAAGAGACCCAGTACTTC. Its protein product is CASSLAGQQETQYF.

This chain links TRBV12-3 or TRBV12-4 with TRBJ1-2; D may be TRBD1 (5 bases). Trimming took off 6 bases at V and 7 bases at J, with 15 bases between the two ends. There are 13 residues in the CDR3. CDR3 in amino acids: CASSPGGVSGYTF. CDR3 DNA sequence: TGTGCCAGCAGCCCCGGGGGAGTAAGTGGCTACACCTTC.

The chain couples TRBV19 to TRBJ1-2; 12 bases line up with TRBD1. V dropped 5 bases and J dropped 4; count of bases not matched to a gene: 14. The germline V gene has CDR1 LNHDA and CDR2 SQIVND (reference sequence). This CDR3 region has 18 residues. Here the CDR3 reads CASSVRGGQGAIGYGYTF. The CDR3 nucleotides read TGTGCCAGTAGTGTCCGTGGGGGACAGGGGGCGATTGGCTATGGCTACACCTTC.

The chain carries TRBV2 and TRBJ2-1, with TRBD1 matching over 8 bases. V trimming: 2 bases; J trimming: 9 bases; junction bases outside the gene matches: 9. The CDR3 is 15 amino acids. Germline V lookup: CDR1 SNHLY, CDR2 FYNNEI. CDR3 sequence: CASSETRTGKGEQFF. In DNA, the CDR3 is TGTGCCAGCAGTGAAACCAGGACAGGGAAGGGTGAGCAGTTCTTC.